This TCR beta chain emerged from a study of OX40 agonist ivuxolimab in advanced cancers. Study-wide background: Intravenous ivuxolimab at 0.01 to 10 mg/kg was given to patients every 2 weeks. Participants could have had prior anti-PD-1, anti-PD-L1 or anti-CTLA-4 therapy, and roughly 39% had some. Participants, 65% to 85% male, averaged roughly 60 years of age, ranging from about 23 to 90.

Sequencing was performed with immunoSEQ multiplex PCR; in TCRdb, only in-frame clones are kept and a portion is missing. The sample has roughly 100,000 clones, under 85% seen once. It was autoimmune disease history or systemic immunosuppression that excluded patients. The CDR3 totals 13 residues. Germline CDR1 MNHEY, CDR2 SVGAGI. V was pared by 2 bases and J by 5 bases, with 9 bases between. V gene TRBV6-5 combines with J gene TRBJ1-1; possibly TRBD1 for D (5 bases). This TCR was recovered from an adult with an advanced solid tumor such as melanoma, head and neck, liver or kidney cancer. The specimen comprised CD4+ or CD8+ T cells sorted from blood, sampled in a trial of the OX40 agonist ivuxolimab. The CDR3: CASSYRWGTEAFF. CDR3 DNA sequence: TGTGCCAGCAGTTACCGCTGGGGGACTGAAGCTTTCTTT.